This T cell receptor (beta chain) was observed in a study of robustness of blood B and T cell sequencing listed by TCRdb under 2018. Turning to the overall study: The goal of the study was to find out how much peripheral blood is required to reliably describe the TCRbeta and IgG repertoires of an individual. Two replicate TCRbeta cDNA libraries were prepared from one shared RNA pool from a single 10 ml draw, serving as technical replicates. In each of the ten independently drawn blood samples, TCRbeta and IgG repertoires were quantified. The research as a whole found: Every single 10 ml sample contained the 1,000 most abundant TCRbeta clonotypes from the pooled draws. No improvement in the overlap of rare TCRbeta clonotypes was observed when tubes were pooled, implying that much larger blood volumes would be needed for rare TCRbeta clonotypes to be captured. A full plateau was not reached by TCRbeta rarefaction curves, suggesting under-sequencing or many low-abundance clonotypes. One pair of TCRbeta libraries showed evidence of cross-contamination, likely from batch processing; the shared UMI-sequence pairs were removed. Immediate fractionation was required for EDTA tubes, so the use of EDTA tubes in multi-site collections was limited. Combining 3 or 4 tubes (roughly 27-40 ml blood) brought coverage of the top 10,000 TCRbeta clonotypes close to saturation. Between the technical replicate libraries, 94.8% of the top 10,000 TCRbeta clonotypes in one library were also present in the other library.

CDR1 LGHNA and CDR2 YNFKEQ were looked up in the germline V gene. V is trimmed back by 5 bases and J by 3 bases, and the junction contains 7 bases that no gene match accounts for. Counted from cysteine to phenylalanine, this CDR3 has 16 amino acids. Only the CDR3 region is kept as DNA, spanning 48 bases read in frame from base 1. In the case of this clonotype: Its antigen is still unknown. Nothing much larger sits one base from this clone, and base qualities are not available.

Library preparation used PCR. TCRdb shows the sequencer as Illumina MiSeq. Synthesis of cDNA relied on SMARTScribe reverse transcriptase together with a 5' template-switch oligo that added a universal priming site. Each cDNA molecule was tagged by a 12-nucleotide random unique molecular identifier (UMI) carried on the template-switch oligo. During reverse transcription, TCRbeta transcripts were targeted using chain-specific reverse primers. Leftover template-switch adapters were removed by uracil DNA glycosylase treatment, and cDNA was purified using a Qiagen MinElute kit. For the first PCR, around 21 cycles were run with KAPA HiFi HotStart ReadyMix and step-out primers, split across four 50 ul reactions. Before any further amplification, the products of the first-round PCR were gel-purified. Illumina Nextera adapters were added in a second approximately 8-cycle PCR, after which libraries were purified and pooled. The UMI barcode for each TCRbeta molecule was captured by a 50-nucleotide 5' read. Under the source paper's analysis protocol: Using the MIGEC toolkit, reads were grouped by UMI into consensus reads. PEAR was used to merge forward and reverse consensus reads, producing the final reads. Identical UMI-sequence pairs found in more than one library were treated as cross-sample contamination and removed by a custom decontamination script. MIGMAP, a wrapper around IgBLAST, was used to carry out V(D)J assignment and CDR3 extraction. TCR clonotypes were defined by identical V gene, J gene and CDR3 amino acid sequence, and CDR1 and CDR2 were left unsequenced. TCRdb redid the processing of the public reads, applying fastp at Q25 and MiXCR, and retained in-frame beta chains. Under each unique CDR3 protein, matching rows form one entry showing the most common genes and DNA. Clone size and V and J calls follow TCRdb, not the original study. Here the sample has around 3,200 distinct CDR3 sequences; roughly three fifths occur a single time. About 26% of the sample belongs to the ten largest clones.

mRNA, which captures expressed receptors, was used instead of genomic DNA for quantification of TCRbeta repertoires. Without any cell sorting, leukocytes from the buffy coat were collected into Trizol, and RNA was extracted using the Direct-zol RNA MiniPrep Plus kit. EDTA blood tubes were spun right away at 4 degrees C to separate plasma, buffy coat and red blood cells. The rearranged chain carries TRBV4-2 and TRBJ2-1; 10 central nucleotides agree with TRBD1. The source material was peripheral blood. The TCR comes from a human donor in good health. The nucleotide sequence reads as follows: TGTGCCAGCAGCGATACCGGGACAGGGGTCTACAATGAGCAGTTCTTC. It translates to CASSDTGTGVYNEQFF.